This T cell receptor beta chain was identified in a study of T-cell memory formation after mild COVID-19. Overall study context: Largely donor-specific sequence clusters came from a couple of donors. General observations from the study: Shrinking CD4+ clones resided mostly in CM and EM, and CD8+ ones in EMRA. Some responding clones appeared in pre-infection memory, suggesting cross-reactive memory joined.

This clonotype was seen a handful of times. What it recognizes is unknown. From the 5' RACE reads, TCRdb called clonotypes with MiXCR, one entry per CDR3 protein. The table includes around 320,000 distinct CDR3 sequences, roughly an eighth detected once. Source material: PBMCs or a T cell subset sorted from them (not recorded which). The origin of this receptor is a man in his late teens or twenties who had mild COVID-19 (a few samples of this study predate the infection). Cell type and time point are not known.

The CDR3 DNA reads as TGTGCCAGCAGCCACGGACTAGCGGGGGGGCATGCCAAAAACATTCAGTACTTC. This translates into CASSHGLAGGHAKNIQYF. The chain uses TRBV7-2 and TRBJ2-4; 15 bases map to TRBD2. J was trimmed by 1 base and V by 5 bases; bases with no gene match: 6. CDR3 size: 18 residues. Germline V CDR1 and CDR2: SGHTA, FQGNSA.